Shown below are 31 T cell receptor beta chains from a single sample sequenced in a study of blood T cell repertoires in COVID-19. Using immunoSEQ multiplex PCR, the repertoire was profiled, and TCRdb retains in-frame clones only, with some absent. The table has 220,000 or so clones, about three quarters seen once. The sample comprised peripheral blood. The receptors come from a woman in her 70s with acute or convalescent COVID-19.

This chain connects TRBV28 to TRBJ1-5; perhaps TRBD1 as D (5 bases). Between the trimmed V and J ends, which lost 6 bases and 4 bases, there was a span of 16 bases. There are 15 residues in the CDR3. CDR1 is MDHEN, CDR2 SYDVKM, per germline. CDR3 nucleotide sequence: TGTGCCAGCAGCCGAGGTAGTTCAGGGAATCAGCCCCAGCATTTT. Translating gives CASSRGSSGNQPQHF.

The V and J genes are TRBV6-1 and TRBJ2-7; D gene uncertain. Germline lookup yields CDR1 MNHNS and CDR2 SASEGT. Trimming cost V 2 bases and J 2 bases, with 7 bases left between them. The CDR3 length is 13 residues. CDR3 coding DNA: TGTGCCAGCAGTGAACCTAGAACCTACGAGCAGTACTTC. Protein product: CASSEPRTYEQYF.

The V call is TRBV6-5, the J call TRBJ1-1; TRBD1 aligns across 7 bases. V gave up 5 bases and J gave up 4 bases; unmatched junction bases: 4. The CDR3 is made up of 13 amino acids. Germline values: CDR1 MNHEY, CDR2 SVGAGI. The CDR3 DNA follows: TGTGCCAGCAGTAGGGGGCCGGGCACTGAAGCTTTCTTT. This translates into CASSRGPGTEAFF.

The rearrangement links TRBV27 to TRBJ2-2; weak D call: TRBD2 (7 bases). The V gene lost 0 bases and the J gene lost 2 bases, with 13 bases spanning the gap. CDR3 size: 17 residues. The germline V gene encodes CDR1 MNHEY and CDR2 SMNVEV (reference sequence). The DNA of the CDR3 is TGTGCCAGCAGTTTATCGGGGGCTAGCGGAAACACCGGGGAGCTGTTTTTT. Its protein product is CASSLSGASGNTGELFF.

To note about this clone: No DNA is shown, since the ends of the CDR3 on it are uncertain; the CDR3 is the one TCRdb lists. This chain connects TRBV2 to TRBJ2-7; the D call in the table, TRBD1, was not verified against the DNA. CDR1 and CDR2 (germline): SNHLY, FYNNEI. The CDR3 sequence runs 14 residues, both termini included. This chain's CDR3 is CASSSSTGRYEQYF.

This chain connects TRBV7-2 to TRBJ2-1; 7 nucleotides match TRBD1. The V and J ends lost 7 bases and 0 bases, in that order; junction bases with no gene match: 9. This CDR3 contains 16 residues. CDR1 and CDR2 (germline): SGHTA, FQGNSA. The CDR3 nucleotides read TGTGCCAGCACCCCAGGACAGGCCATCTCCTACAATGAGCAGTTCTTC. It specifies CASTPGQAISYNEQFF. Filled out from reference TRBV7-2 and TRBJ2-1, the complete variable domain reads GAGVSQSPSNKVTEKGKDVELRCDPISGHTALYWYRQSLGQGLEFLIYFQGNSAPDKSGLPSDRFSAERTGGSVSTLTIQRTQQEDSAVYLCASTPGQAISYNEQFFGPGTRLTVL.

The chain links TRBV2 to TRBJ2-2; D is unresolved. The V end lost 3 bases, the J end lost 4 bases, and 12 bases lay between the germline ends. The germline V gene encodes CDR1 SNHLY and CDR2 FYNNEI. CDR3 length: 15 amino acids. CDR3 sequence (DNA): TGTGCCAGCAGTGACTCGACGCTAGGCACCGGGGAGCTGTTTTTT. It yields the protein CASSDSTLGTGELFF.

This clone turned up a few times. CDR3 in DNA: TGTGCCAGCAGTTTAAGGGGGCTGGGGCTAGCGGGAGGGGGGGGGCAAGAGACCCAGTACTTC. It encodes CASSLRGLGLAGGGGQETQYF. The chain links TRBV27 to TRBJ2-5, with 12 bases lining up with TRBD2. V dropped 2 bases and J dropped 2; count of bases not matched to a gene: 18. CDR1 is MNHEY, CDR2 SMNVEV, per germline (reference sequence). CDR3 length equals 21 residues.

This sequence joins TRBV30 and TRBJ2-7, with TRBD2 as a possible D gene (5 bases). The CDR3 runs to 14 residues. V dropped 0 bases and J dropped 5 bases, with 14 bases sitting between them. Germline loops: CDR1 GTSNPN, CDR2 SVGIG (reference sequence). The CDR3 sequence is CAWSVYASGDEQYF. In nucleotides, the CDR3 is TGTGCCTGGAGTGTATATGCCTCCGGGGACGAGCAGTACTTC.

This chain joins TRBV9 and TRBJ1-6, with TRBD1 matching over 8 bases. The CDR3 covers 15 residues. Germline loops: CDR1 SGDLS, CDR2 YYNGEE. V gave up 3 bases and J gave up 9 bases; unmatched junction bases: 8. Here the CDR3 DNA reads TGTGCCAGCAGCGGGCAGGGCAGGGGGCCTTCACCCCTCCACTTT. This translates into CASSGQGRGPSPLHF.

J is TRBJ1-1 and V is TRBV5-8, with D possibly matching TRBD1 (6 bases). The CDR3 is made up of 16 amino acids. Germline V gene data show CDR1 as SGHTS and CDR2 as YDEGEE. The ends were cut back, 5 bases at V and 2 bases at J, with 19 bases in the middle. CDR3 bases: TGTGCCAGCAGAAAGGGCAGGGGTACCCATAACACTGAAGCTTTCTTT. Translated: CASRKGRGTHNTEAFF.

This clone appeared once. This chain joins TRBV28 and TRBJ1-3; D is uncertain. Germline V lookup: CDR1 MDHEN, CDR2 SYDVKM. Trimming shortened V by 6 bases and J by 2 bases, and 14 bases separated the two germline ends. This CDR3 is built from 15 residues. CDR3 sequence: CASRRHKQAGNTIYF. The CDR3 DNA follows: TGTGCCAGCAGAAGACACAAACAAGCTGGAAACACCATATATTTT.

This clone came up once. The V gene is TRBV7-8, the J gene TRBJ2-1, with a weak D call TRBD1 (6 bases). Germline values: CDR1 SGHVS, CDR2 FQNEAQ. Trimming shortened V by 1 base and J by 8 bases, and 21 bases separated the two germline ends. This CDR3 spans 17 amino acids. The CDR3 nucleotides are TGTGCCAGCAGCTTAGGTTTTGGGGGCGCAGGGTTCGATGAGCAGTTCTTC. Translated: CASSLGFGGAGFDEQFF.

V is TRBV28 and J is TRBJ1-4; TRBD1 matches 9 bases. CDR1 and CDR2 from the germline V gene are MDHEN and SYDVKM. V shed 2 bases, J shed 7 bases, and the junction held 5 bases outside the gene matches. The CDR3 has 15 residues. Written as DNA, the CDR3 is TGTGCCAGCAGTTTACCTGAGACAGGGGGTGAAAAACTGTTTTTT. As protein: CASSLPETGGEKLFF.

This clone appeared once. V gene TRBV6-5 combines with J gene TRBJ1-4; no reliable D call. With 7 bases removed from V and 6 bases from J, the gap between germline ends came to 12 bases. The CDR3 length is 13 residues. Germline CDR1 reads MNHEY; CDR2 reads SVGAGI. As DNA, the CDR3 is TGTGCCAGCACTGGCGGTCCAGATGAAAAACTGTTTTTT. This sequence encodes CASTGGPDEKLFF.

The gene calls are TRBV18 and TRBJ2-5, with 12 positions matching TRBD2. The CDR3 covers 16 residues. Trimming removed 4 bases from V and 5 bases from J; junction bases left unmatched: 8. CDR1 is KGHSH, CDR2 LQKENI, per germline. The CDR3 is CASSLMTSGSSETQYF. CDR3 DNA: TGTGCCAGCTCACTCATGACTAGCGGGAGTTCGGAGACCCAGTACTTC.

Here the CDR3 DNA reads TGTGCCAGCACCCGACTAGCGGGGGGGGAGACCCAGTACTTC. Translating it yields CASTRLAGGETQYF. The chain uses TRBV27 and TRBJ2-5, with TRBD2 matching 14 bases. Germline loops: CDR1 MNHEY, CDR2 SMNVEV (reference sequence). This CDR3 contains 14 residues. Trimming at V came to 7 bases and at J to 5 bases, leaving 3 bases not matched to a gene.

The chain is built from TRBV6-6 and TRBJ2-5; 8 bases fit TRBD2. V shed 3 bases and J 3 bases; nucleotides not matched to a gene: 3. The germline gives CDR1 MNHNY, CDR2 SVGAGI (reference sequence). CDR3 length: 14 amino acids. The CDR3 region has the DNA TGTGCCAGCAGTTATCGGGGGGGTAAAGAGACCCAGTACTTC. Its translation is CASSYRGGKETQYF.

The genes are TRBV5-6 and TRBJ2-1, with D perhaps TRBD1 (6 bases). Deletions cut 4 bases from V and 5 bases from J, with 10 bases between. This CDR3 contains 13 residues. Germline V CDR1 and CDR2: SGHDT, YYEEEE. In nucleotides, the CDR3 is TGTGCCAGCAGCCAGGACAGAAACAATGAGCAGTTCTTC. This translates into CASSQDRNNEQFF.

This clone showed up just a few times. This chain joins TRBV4-1 and TRBJ1-4; 7 bases align to TRBD1. Germline values: CDR1 MGHRA, CDR2 YSYEKL. Germline trimming cut 0 bases from V and 10 bases from J; bases unmatched to any gene: 5. This CDR3 contains 14 residues. CDR3 region: CASSQEQGFTKLFF. The CDR3 region has the DNA TGCGCCAGCAGCCAAGAACAGGGGTTCACAAAACTGTTTTTT.

J is TRBJ2-1 and V is TRBV7-3, with D tentatively TRBD2 (6 bases). This CDR3 has 14 amino acids. Trimming cost V 1 base and J 8 bases, with 12 bases left between them. Germline V gene sequence: CDR1 SGHTA, CDR2 FQGTGA. The CDR3 loop is CASSLSLGGDEQFF. For the CDR3, the DNA is TGTGCCAGCAGCTTAAGTCTCGGGGGAGATGAGCAGTTCTTC. Full variable domain (rest looked up from reference TRBV7-3 and TRBJ2-1): GAGVSQTPSNKVTEKGKYVELRCDPISGHTALYWYRQSLGQGPEFLIYFQGTGAADDSGLPNDRFFAVRPEGSVSTLKIQRTERGDSAVYLCASSLSLGGDEQFFGPGTRLTVL.

This clone was counted once. This chain joins TRBV28 and TRBJ2-7; 8 bases are shared with TRBD2. The CDR3 runs to 14 residues. V lost 5 bases to trimming and J lost 0 bases; unmatched junction nucleotides: 3. Germline values: CDR1 MDHEN, CDR2 SYDVKM. CDR3 nucleotide sequence: TGTGCCAGCAGTACCGGGACTAGCTCCTACGAGCAGTACTTC. Encoded protein: CASSTGTSSYEQYF.

The chain is built from TRBV5-1 and TRBJ2-7; D possibly corresponds to TRBD2 (6 bases). Trimming pared 4 bases from V and 2 bases from J, leaving 13 bases between. Germline lookup yields CDR1 SGHRS and CDR2 YFSETQ. This CDR3 has 14 residues. The CDR3 spells CASSLDGSPYEQYF. Written as DNA, the CDR3 is TGCGCCAGCAGCCTGGACGGGAGTCCCTACGAGCAGTACTTC.

The chain joins TRBV7-9 to TRBJ2-7; TRBD2 matches at 11 bases. This CDR3 has 15 residues. J gave up 2 bases and V 5 bases, and 5 bases lay outside the gene matches. Germline CDR1 and CDR2: SEHNR and FQNEAQ (reference sequence). The CDR3 DNA reads TGTGCCAGCAGCCCCGGGACTAGCGGTACCTACGAGCAGTACTTC. Protein sequence: CASSPGTSGTYEQYF.

This clone was detected only once. The chain couples TRBV7-3 to TRBJ1-3, with unresolved D. CDR1 is SGHTA and CDR2 is FQGTGA in the germline V gene. The length of the CDR3 is 12 residues. V lost 8 bases and J 4 bases, leaving 9 bases between the germline ends. In DNA form, the CDR3 reads TGTGCCAGCGGGCACGGAGGAAACACCATATATTTT. Its protein is CASGHGGNTIYF.

The J gene is TRBJ1-6, the V gene TRBV7-9; D is uncertain. Trimming stripped 4 bases from V and 7 bases from J, with 11 bases between. CDR1 and CDR2 from the germline V gene are SEHNR and FQNEAQ (reference sequence). This CDR3 comprises 14 residues. Here the CDR3 DNA reads TGTGCCAGCAGCTCCCCTCCCCAGAATTCACCCCTCCACTTT. This gives the protein CASSSPPQNSPLHF.

The J gene is TRBJ1-5, the V gene TRBV6-5, with D possibly being TRBD1 (5 bases). V lost 5 bases to trimming and J lost 3 bases, with 8 bases between them. The CDR3 contains 13 residues. Germline-derived CDR1 and CDR2 are MNHEY and SVGAGI. CDR3 coding DNA: TGTGCCAGCAGTCCAGGGTACAATCAGCCCCAGCATTTT. This gives the protein CASSPGYNQPQHF.

This clone has only one observation. The V call is TRBV30, the J call TRBJ2-2; 10 bases fit TRBD2. With 1 base clipped from V and 1 base from J, the junction kept 6 bases outside the gene matches. This CDR3 is 17 amino acids long. Germline CDR1 and CDR2: GTSNPN and SVGIG (reference sequence). The DNA of the CDR3 is TGTGCCTGGAGTGCGTTTCTAGCGGGAGTGAACACCGGGGAGCTGTTTTTT. It yields the protein CAWSAFLAGVNTGELFF. Complete variable domain (other parts from reference TRBV30 and TRBJ2-2): SQTIHQWPATLVQPVGSPLSLECTVEGTSNPNLYWYRQAAGRGLQLLFYSVGIGQISSEVPQNLSASRPQDRQFILSSKKLLLSDSGFYLCAWSAFLAGVNTGELFFGEGSRLTVL.

This chain joins TRBV3-1 (or the pseudogene TRBV3-2) and TRBJ2-6; tentatively, D is TRBD1 (6 bases). The CDR3 contains 19 residues. V shed 0 bases and J shed 1 base, with 16 bases lying between them. Germline lookup yields CDR1 LGHDT and CDR2 YNNKEL (reference sequence). This CDR3 is CASSQELSGVRSGANVLTF. The CDR3 DNA sequence: TGTGCCAGCAGCCAAGAGTTGTCAGGGGTTAGGTCTGGGGCCAACGTCCTGACTTTC.

The rearrangement uses TRBV18 and TRBJ2-5; D gene ambiguous. The CDR3 is 14 amino acids. In germline, CDR1 is KGHSH, CDR2 LQKENI. The germline V and J ends were trimmed by 4 bases and 0 bases, with 9 bases remaining between them. The CDR3 region is CASSLWADQETQYF. CDR3 nucleotide sequence: TGTGCCAGCTCACTATGGGCAGACCAAGAGACCCAGTACTTC.

The CDR3 here is CASSGTSGRAGELFF. CDR3 nucleotides: TGTGCCAGCAGTGGCACTAGCGGGAGAGCCGGGGAGCTGTTTTTT. This chain links TRBV28 with TRBJ2-2, with TRBD2 matching 11 bases. The junction had 5 bases not matched to a gene; V was cut back by 5 bases and J by 6 bases. CDR3 length: 15 residues. CDR1 is MDHEN, CDR2 SYDVKM, per germline.